These T cell receptor beta chains were read from a single sample in a study of CD8 T cells in Susac syndrome. TCRdb re-analysed the immunoSEQ multiplex PCR reads in MiXCR, keeping a single row per CDR3 protein. The table lists about 400,000 distinct CDR3 sequences, 85% to 90% of them singletons. The sequenced sample consisted of CD8+ T cells from PBMCs. The receptors derive from a human donor with multiple sclerosis. CDR3s include the opening cysteine and the closing phenylalanine or tryptophan. D genes are given only for firm matches. Expanded clones are given a class, and other clones once, few, many or no size at all.

>TRBV15|TRBJ1-5|NA|NA
CATSRQRDNQPQHF
TGTGCCACCAGCAGACAACGGGACAATCAGCCCCAGCATTTT
>TRBV6-5|TRBJ1-2|NA|NA
CASSLEANNYGYTF
TGTGCCAGCAGTCTCGAGGCGAATAACTATGGCTACACCTTC
>TRBV29-1|TRBJ2-7|NA|TRBD1
CSVPRGTETYEQYF
TGCAGCGTCCCCAGGGGGACAGAGACCTACGAGCAGTACTTC
>TRBV18|TRBJ1-2|NA|NA
CASSATISDRGSYGYTF
TGTGCCAGCTCAGCCACAATCTCGGACAGAGGGAGCTATGGCTACACCTTC
>TRBV12-3/TRBV12-4|TRBJ1-1|NA|NA
CASSLAASEAFF
TGTGCCAGCAGTTTGGCAGCCAGTGAAGCTTTCTTT
>TRBV6-1|TRBJ2-1|NA|NA
CASRKLSNEQFF
TGTGCCAGCAGGAAACTAAGCAATGAGCAGTTCTTC
>TRBV5-5|TRBJ1-5|NA|NA
CASSLASAGQPQHF
TGTGCCAGCAGCTTGGCCAGTGCCGGGCAGCCCCAGCATTTT
>TRBV20-1|TRBJ2-7|NA|TRBD2
CSARDLYRAGVQEQYF
TGCAGTGCTAGAGATCTGTATCGAGCGGGGGTTCAGGAGCAGTACTTC
>TRBV10-3|TRBJ2-7|NA|TRBD1
CAIYPGQGYEQYF
TGTGCCATTTATCCGGGACAGGGCTACGAGCAGTACTTC
>TRBV29-1|TRBJ2-1|NA|NA
CSVPASRQEIYNEQFF
TGCAGCGTCCCCGCCTCTAGACAGGAGATATACAATGAGCAGTTCTTC
>TRBV3-1|TRBJ2-1|NA|TRBD2
CASSQTGAGGPHEQFF
TGTGCCAGCAGCCAAACGGGGGCGGGAGGGCCGCATGAGCAGTTCTTC
>TRBV27|TRBJ1-4|once|TRBD1
CASSLSGQGGIEKLFF
TGTGCCAGCAGTTTATCGGGCCAGGGGGGGATTGAAAAACTGTTTTTT
>TRBV6-5|TRBJ2-5|NA|NA
CASSYDLAAGTQYF
TGTGCCAGCAGTTACGATCTAGCTGCGGGGACCCAGTACTTC
>TRBV2|TRBJ2-1|NA|TRBD2
CASDPLGAGDTIDPSSYNEQFF
TGTGCCAGCGATCCCCTCGGAGCGGGGGATACTATAGACCCCAGCTCCTACAATGAGCAGTTCTTC
>TRBV5-1|TRBJ2-1|NA|NA
CASSLAIDEQFF
TGCGCCAGCAGCTTGGCCATAGATGAGCAGTTCTTC
>TRBV27|TRBJ2-7|once|NA
CASTRRGTYEQYF
TGTGCCAGCACCCGGCGGGGTACCTACGAGCAGTACTTC
>TRBV25-1|TRBJ2-7|NA|NA
CASSESPSSGTEQYF
TGTGCCAGCAGTGAATCCCCCAGCTCAGGAACCGAGCAGTACTTC
>TRBV2|TRBJ1-2|NA|NA
CASTQGGSFYGYTF
TGTGCCAGCACGCAGGGAGGGTCTTTCTATGGCTACACCTTC
>TRBV29-1|TRBJ2-7|NA|TRBD1
CSVSGQGTLYEQYF
TGCAGCGTTTCCGGACAGGGGACCCTCTACGAGCAGTACTTC
>TRBV12-3/TRBV12-4|TRBJ2-3|NA|NA
CASSSMIPQGKRADTQYF
TGTGCCAGCAGTTCTATGATACCGCAGGGGAAGAGGGCAGATACGCAGTATTTT
>TRBV6-5|TRBJ1-2|once|NA
CASSYSASGAGRGYTF
TGTGCCAGCAGTTACTCGGCCTCCGGGGCCGGGCGAGGCTACACCTTC
>TRBV3-1|TRBJ2-1|NA|NA
CASSQARGVYNEQFF
TGTGCCAGCAGCCAAGCCAGGGGGGTGTACAATGAGCAGTTCTTC
>TRBV18|TRBJ2-3|NA|NA
CASSPGLGITDTQYF
TGTGCCAGCTCACCAGGGTTGGGGATCACAGATACGCAGTATTTT